These 12 T cell receptor beta chains originate from one sample sequenced in a study of cytomegalovirus exposure and HLA in healthy donors. Data came from immunoSEQ multiplex PCR; TCRdb stores just in-frame clones and leaves some out. The table shows tens of thousands of clones, with more than 70% occurring only once. Sequencing was performed on PBMCs. Receptor source: a young woman in good health and CMV-seronegative.

The chain carries TRBV19 and TRBJ2-7, with D possibly matching TRBD2 (6 bases). The CDR3 extends over 13 amino acids. The germline gives CDR1 LNHDA, CDR2 SQIVND (reference sequence). V was shortened by 0 bases and J by 7 bases, with 10 bases between the two germline ends. CDR3 sequence (DNA): TGTGCCAGTAGTATAGATCGGGCGGGAGAGCAGTACTTC. It yields the protein CASSIDRAGEQYF.

This chain joins TRBV5-6 and TRBJ2-2, with a weak D call TRBD1 (5 bases). The CDR3 consists of 13 residues. Per the germline V gene, CDR1 is SGHDT and CDR2 is YYEEEE. V was cut by 2 bases and J by 5 bases, with 7 bases left in between. CDR3: CASSLDRTGELFF. In nucleotides, the CDR3 is TGTGCCAGCAGCTTAGACAGAACCGGGGAGCTGTTTTTT.

V and J are TRBV7-8 and TRBJ1-2; maybe TRBD1 (5 bases). The V gene's germline CDR1 is SGHVS and CDR2 FQNEAQ. V lost 5 bases, J lost 3 bases, and 13 bases lay in between. The CDR3 spans 14 residues. CDR3 in amino acids: CASSDRIRDYGYTF. CDR3 nucleotides: TGTGCCAGCAGCGACAGAATTCGTGACTATGGCTACACCTTC. The variable domain in full, with the rest retrieved from reference TRBV7-8 and TRBJ1-2, is GAGVSQSPRYKVAKRGQDVALRCDPISGHVSLFWYQQALGQGPEFLTYFQNEAQLDKSGLPSDRFFAERPEGSVSTLKIQRTQQEDSAVYLCASSDRIRDYGYTFGSGTRLTVV.

This clone turned up a few times. The chain recombines TRBV19 with TRBJ1-5; 10 nucleotides line up with TRBD1. Trimming cost V 6 bases and J 7 bases; bases outside gene matches: 6. The CDR3 contains 14 residues. The V gene's germline CDR1 is LNHDA and CDR2 SQIVND (reference sequence). The DNA of the CDR3 is TGTGCCAGTAGCCAGACAGGGGGCTCACAGCCCCAGCATTTT. This translates into CASSQTGGSQPQHF.

This chain joins TRBV28 and TRBJ1-5; 7 positions match TRBD1. Germline CDR1 is MDHEN and CDR2 is SYDVKM. Germline trimming cut 3 bases from V and 12 bases from J; bases unmatched to any gene: 11. This CDR3 is 14 amino acids long. The CDR3 here is CASSLTGWSVLQHF. The CDR3 DNA follows: TGTGCCAGCAGTTTGACAGGGTGGTCGGTTCTCCAGCATTTT.

The rearrangement uses TRBV6-1 and TRBJ2-5, with a possible D match to TRBD1 (6 bases). The germline V and J ends were trimmed by 1 base and 7 bases, with 16 bases remaining between them. CDR1 MNHNS and CDR2 SASEGT come from the germline V gene. This CDR3 has 15 amino acids. CDR3 sequence (DNA): TGTGCCAGCAGTGAAGATGATGGGGGCTGGGGGACCCAGTACTTC. This gives the protein CASSEDDGGWGTQYF.

The chain employs TRBV6-5 and TRBJ2-3, with D possibly matching TRBD2 (6 bases). V was cut by 4 bases and J by 4 bases, with 15 bases left in between. Per the germline V gene, CDR1 is MNHEY and CDR2 is SVGAGI. This CDR3 spans 15 amino acids. The CDR3 here is CASSLGLAPPDTQYF. The CDR3 coding sequence is TGTGCCAGCAGTTTGGGACTCGCACCCCCAGATACGCAGTATTTT.

This chain uses TRBV15 with TRBJ1-1; TRBD1 is a possible D gene (6 bases). The CDR3 runs to 14 residues. From germline, CDR1 is LNHNV and CDR2 YYDKDF (reference sequence). Trimming cost V 0 bases and J 6 bases, with 11 bases left between them. Written as DNA, the CDR3 is TGTGCCACCAGCAGAGATCTGGCAGGGGCTGAAGCTTTCTTT. Translated: CATSRDLAGAEAFF.

Turning to this clone: Within the sample, other DNA sequences also encode this same CDR3. This chain connects TRBV15 to TRBJ1-2, with D possibly TRBD1 on 5 matching bases. The CDR3 is made up of 15 amino acids. Germline values: CDR1 LNHNV, CDR2 YYDKDF (reference sequence). V lost 0 bases and J 8 bases, leaving 16 bases between the germline ends. CDR3 DNA: TGTGCCACCAGCAGAGAGGGCCAGGGTGCAGGCGGCTACACCTTC. It codes for CATSREGQGAGGYTF.

The chain combines TRBV6-4 with TRBJ1-1; maybe TRBD1 (5 bases). The V gene lost 3 bases and the J gene lost 1 base, with 9 bases spanning the gap. Germline V gives CDR1 MRHNA, CDR2 SNTAGT. The CDR3 length is 14 residues. The CDR3 loop reads CASSERGGNTEAFF. Written as DNA, the CDR3 is TGTGCCAGCAGTGAAAGGGGTGGGAACACTGAAGCTTTCTTT.

This chain links TRBV7-2 with TRBJ2-1; 8 nucleotides match TRBD1. With V trimmed by 4 bases and J by 7 bases, 6 bases remained unmatched. CDR1 and CDR2 from the germline V gene are SGHTA and FQGNSA. The CDR3 totals 14 residues. DNA for the CDR3: TGTGCCAGCAGCTCGACAGGGGCCCCGAATGAGCAGTTCTTC. It yields the protein CASSSTGAPNEQFF.

This chain links TRBV5-6 with TRBJ1-5; D is uncertain. V lost 2 bases to trimming and J lost 2 bases, with 5 bases between them. There are 13 residues in the CDR3. Germline V CDR1 and CDR2: SGHDT, YYEEEE. CDR3 nucleotides: TGTGCCAGCAGCTTAGCTGGCAATCAGCCCCAGCATTTT. It is translated as CASSLAGNQPQHF. The complete variable domain, with remaining parts taken from reference TRBV5-6 and TRBJ1-5, reads DAGVTQSPTHLIKTRGQQVTLRCSPKSGHDTVSWYQQALGQGPQFIFQYYEEEERQRGNFPDRFSGHQFPNYSSELNVNALLLGDSALYLCASSLAGNQPQHFGDGTRLSIL.